This record covers a single T cell receptor beta chain. The clone's antigen remains unknown. Base qualities are not provided; no much larger clone lies one nucleotide away. The treatment or condition label of this sample denotes: oral pan-JAK inhibitor, 5-10 mg twice daily. From alopecia areata patients, peripheral blood was collected along with lesional scalp punch biopsies. PBMCs were isolated by density centrifugation and stained for CD3, CD4 and CD8, and CD4+ and CD8+ T cells were sorted on a FACSAria. This record comes from a study of CD8+ T cells in alopecia areata listed by TCRdb under 2018. Describing the broader study: Treated patients were enrolled in an open-label pilot trial of oral tofacitinib at 5 to 10 mg twice daily for moderate-to-severe alopecia areata. Tofacitinib was administered for 6 to 18 months, and 6 months of follow-up off drug were then conducted to assess delayed response and recurrence. Disease severity in treated patients was measured with the SALT score, which quantifies the percentage of affected scalp surface area. The study used high-throughput TCRbeta sequencing to examine T cell clonal expansion in alopecia areata, in both the C3H/HeJ mouse model and human patients. Human TCRbeta sequencing covered scalp tissue and sorted CD4+ and CD8+ peripheral blood T cells from patchy and totalis/universalis alopecia areata patients and healthy controls. Biopsies were taken from tofacitinib-treated patients at baseline and again at 4 and 24 weeks into treatment, and several of those patients also had a later scalp biopsy. Clonality in the scalp was compared among normal scalp (n=4), patchy alopecia areata scalp (n=8), and alopecia totalis/universalis scalp (n=8). RNA was obtained with the PAXgene miRNA kit for fixed scalp, the miRNeasy kit for PBMCs, and the RNeasy kit for mouse skin. TCRbeta CDR3 regions were amplified by immunoSEQ multiplex PCR with 35 Vbeta forward and 13 Jbeta reverse primers. Study-wide findings and limitations: Lesional scalp, especially in alopecia totalis/universalis, showed higher clonality and more expanded CD8+ clones than normal scalp, suggesting antigenic drive. Tofacitinib significantly lowered scalp clonality and the number of expanded CD8+ clones among the top 100 scalp clones. Because the treated cohort was small and included a single nonresponder, larger studies are needed to assess links between baseline CD8+ expansion and response. Resident alphabeta T cells in normal human skin are also sequenced, complicating scalp TCR repertoire analysis, unlike mouse skin dominated by gammadelta T cells. Compared with mice, TCR sequences shared between patients were less clear, possibly partly because of HLA diversity across the patient population. During tofacitinib treatment, many expanded lesional clones stuck around in both scalp and blood, and this persistence may partly explain why relapse happens after treatment is stopped.

Library creation used the immunoSEQ multiplex PCR assay. RNA was extracted from all samples and reverse transcribed into cDNA as template for TCR sequencing. SuperScript III was used to make first-strand cDNA, primed with a 2:1 mix of oligo-dT and random hexamers. A synthetic immune receptor repertoire was used to gauge amplification bias, and whatever bias remained was removed computationally. From the authors' description of their analysis: Raw reads were preprocessed to remove errors, and CDR3 was defined according to IMGT conventions as the region from the conserved cysteine to phenylalanine. Clonality was computed as 1 minus the Shannon entropy, with the entropy normalized by log2 of the number of productive unique TCRs. Whether each scalp clone was CD4 or CD8 was inferred by checking scalp TCRbeta sequences against the CD4 and CD8 repertoires from sorted blood. TCRdb re-hosts the immuneACCESS table, in-frame sequences only. Its copies lack some clones; in the studies checked, an unresolved V gene accounts for under half of them, and the cause for the rest is not known. The V and J calls and clone size come from that table; D and trimming were worked out from the DNA. The sample table records 95,000 to 110,000 clones; 80% to 90% of these occur just once. The ten largest clonotypes hold 11% of the sample.

The germline V gene encodes CDR1 MNHNS and CDR2 SASEGT. The CDR3 runs 13 amino acids, cysteine and phenylalanine included. Only the CDR3 part of the read is kept: 39 bases, read in frame from the first base. The junction shows trimming of 3 bases on V and 2 bases on J, plus 8 bases between the germline ends. The clonotype originates from a human donor with alopecia areata. Material: CD8+ T cells sorted from blood, obtained between weeks 30 and 35, from a patient treated with tofacitinib. The chain was built from TRBV6-1 and TRBJ2-7; no confident D gene assignment can be made. The DNA reads as follows: TGTGCCAGCAGTGAGGCCAGAACCTACGAGCAGTACTTC. This gives the protein CASSEARTYEQYF.